The clone carrying this TCR beta chain occurred once. The target antigen is unknown. This specimen comes from a study of cytomegalovirus exposure and HLA in healthy donors. Overall study results and limits: The authors enumerated under 200 TCR beta chains as linked to cytomegalovirus. A likely sequencing artifact accounted for one observed cluster of highly shared sequence variants. V- and J-gene trimming of TCR beta was linked (in a later analysis) to a missense DCLRE1C variant.

The PCR employed 60 Vbeta primers together with 13 Jbeta primers. Source study methods: Later analysis identified 65 million to 80 million unique TCR beta chains, about 11 million shared. Using immunoSEQ multiplex PCR, the repertoire was profiled, and TCRdb retains in-frame clones only, with some absent. V and J calls and clone size are given by that table; D and trimming were obtained from the DNA. The top ten hold roughly 4% of the sample, which has 100,000 to 150,000 clones, approximately 78% seen once. Germline V gene data show CDR1 as MRHNA and CDR2 as SNTAGT. This CDR3 region has 13 residues. Trimming cost V 1 base and J 6 bases, with 10 bases left between them.

J is TRBJ2-7 and V is TRBV6-4, with D unclear. The sequence came from a man aged 35 to 55 in good health and CMV-seronegative. Sample: PBMCs. CDR3 sequence: CASSDFRGTEQYF. Written as DNA, the CDR3 is TGTGCCAGCAGTGACTTTAGAGGAACCGAGCAGTACTTC.